This TCR beta chain is from a study of early T cells in non-severe SARS-CoV-2 infection. Study-level information: Sequencing was performed on bulk RNA from unsorted whole blood, leaving chains unpaired.

Each CDR3 protein gets one entry after TCRdb re-called the 5' RACE reads with MiXCR. The top ten hold approximately 4.8% of the sample, which has about 40,000 distinct CDR3 sequences, 4.7% seen once. This clonotype appeared many times. The CDR3 is 14 residues long. V lost 5 bases to trimming and J lost 0 bases, with 10 bases between them. Germline V CDR1 and CDR2: LGHDT, YNNKEL (reference sequence). V usage is TRBV3-1 and J usage is TRBJ1-1; D gene unclear. The material sequenced was whole blood. The sequence derives from an adult who was a healthcare worker with PCR-confirmed SARS-CoV-2 infection or an uninfected control (not recorded which). The chain's CDR3 is CASSGVQLNTEAFF. CDR3 bases: TGTGCCAGCAGCGGTGTACAGCTGAACACTGAAGCTTTCTTT.